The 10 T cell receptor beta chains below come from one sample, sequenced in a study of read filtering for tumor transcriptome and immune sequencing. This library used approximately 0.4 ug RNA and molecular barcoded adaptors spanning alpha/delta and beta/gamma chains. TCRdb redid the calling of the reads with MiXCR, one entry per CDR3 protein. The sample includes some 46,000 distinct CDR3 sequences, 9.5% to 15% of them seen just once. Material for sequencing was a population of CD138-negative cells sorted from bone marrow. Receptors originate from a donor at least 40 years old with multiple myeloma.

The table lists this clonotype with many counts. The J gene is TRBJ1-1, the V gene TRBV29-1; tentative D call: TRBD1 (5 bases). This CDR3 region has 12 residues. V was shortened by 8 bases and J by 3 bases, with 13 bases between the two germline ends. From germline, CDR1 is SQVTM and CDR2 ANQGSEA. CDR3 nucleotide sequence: TGCAGCTCCTTGGACACCTACACTGAAGCTTTCTTT. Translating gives CSSLDTYTEAFF.

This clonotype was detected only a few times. CDR3 region: CASSPFQAGSYEQYF. CDR3 nucleotides: TGTGCCAGCAGCCCATTTCAAGCGGGGAGTTACGAGCAGTACTTC. The gene calls are TRBV5-5 and TRBJ2-7, with 7 bases lining up with TRBD2. V lost 4 bases, J lost 4 bases, and 11 bases stayed unmatched. Germline CDR1 SGHKS, CDR2 YYEKEE (reference sequence). CDR3 length: 15 residues.

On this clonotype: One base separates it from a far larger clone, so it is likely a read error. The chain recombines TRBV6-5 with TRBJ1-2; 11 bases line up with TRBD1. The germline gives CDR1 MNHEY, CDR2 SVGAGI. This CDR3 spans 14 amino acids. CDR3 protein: CASREQDRGRIISF. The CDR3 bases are TGTGCCAGCAGAGAACAGGACAGGGGGCGCATCATTTCCTTC.

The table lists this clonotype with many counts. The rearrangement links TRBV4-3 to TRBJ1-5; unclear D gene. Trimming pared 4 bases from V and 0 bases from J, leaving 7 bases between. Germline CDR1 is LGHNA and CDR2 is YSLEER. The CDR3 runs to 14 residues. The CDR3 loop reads CASSRQYSNQPQHF. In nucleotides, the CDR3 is TGCGCCAGCAGCCGGCAGTATAGCAATCAGCCCCAGCATTTT.

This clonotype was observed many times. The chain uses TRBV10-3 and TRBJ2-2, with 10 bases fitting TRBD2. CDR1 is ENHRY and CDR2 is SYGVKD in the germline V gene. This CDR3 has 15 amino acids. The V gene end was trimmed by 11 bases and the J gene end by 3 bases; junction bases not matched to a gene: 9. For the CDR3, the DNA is TGTGCCTTGAAAGCGGGAGGGCCTGACACCGGGGAGCTGTTTTTT. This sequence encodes CALKAGGPDTGELFF.

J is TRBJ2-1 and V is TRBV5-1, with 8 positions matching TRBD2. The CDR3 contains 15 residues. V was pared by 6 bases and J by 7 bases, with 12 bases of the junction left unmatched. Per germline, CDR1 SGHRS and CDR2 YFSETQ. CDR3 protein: CASTQWGSGINEQFF. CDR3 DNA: TGCGCCAGCACCCAATGGGGTAGCGGGATAAATGAGCAGTTCTTC.

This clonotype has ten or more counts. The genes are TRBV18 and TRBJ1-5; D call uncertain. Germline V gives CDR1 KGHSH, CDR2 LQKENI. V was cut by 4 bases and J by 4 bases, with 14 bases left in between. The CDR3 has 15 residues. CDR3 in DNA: TGTGCCAGCTCACGTTCCGGACCAGAGAATCAGCCCCAGCATTTT. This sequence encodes CASSRSGPENQPQHF.

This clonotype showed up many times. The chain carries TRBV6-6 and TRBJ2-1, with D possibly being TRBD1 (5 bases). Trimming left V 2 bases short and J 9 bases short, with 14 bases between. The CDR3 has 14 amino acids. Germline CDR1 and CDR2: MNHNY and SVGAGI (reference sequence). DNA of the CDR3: TGTGCCAGCAGTTACGAAAACAGGCCTGGTGAGCAGTTCTTC. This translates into CASSYENRPGEQFF.

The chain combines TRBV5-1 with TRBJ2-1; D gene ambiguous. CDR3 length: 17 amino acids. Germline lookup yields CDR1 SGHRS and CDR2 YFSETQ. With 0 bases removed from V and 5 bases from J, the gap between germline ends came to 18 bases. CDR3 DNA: TGCGCCAGCAGCTTGGTTGGCAGTTTCGGAGACGACAATGAGCAGTTCTTC. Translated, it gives CASSLVGSFGDDNEQFF.

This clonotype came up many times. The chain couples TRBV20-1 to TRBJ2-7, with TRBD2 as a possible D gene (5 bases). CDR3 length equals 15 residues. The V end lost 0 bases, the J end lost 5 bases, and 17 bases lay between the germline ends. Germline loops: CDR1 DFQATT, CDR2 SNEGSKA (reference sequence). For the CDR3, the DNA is TGCAGTGCTAGAGACGAGGGAAGGAGTCTCCACGAGCAGTACTTC. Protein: CSARDEGRSLHEQYF.